The 8 T cell receptor beta chains reported below all come from one sample, sequenced in a study of T cells in tuberculosis. Clones were read by immunoSEQ multiplex PCR, and TCRdb kept only the in-frame ones, dropping some. Of 20,000 to 25,000 clones listed, over 85% were seen once; the top ten hold about a sixth. Source material: PBMCs. The receptor source for this set is a donor aged 10-29 years with latent tuberculosis or without tuberculosis infection. Some clones in this sample may be carry-over from other donors' samples.

CDR3: CASSLYPTGDNSPLHF. The CDR3 coding sequence is TGCGCCAGCAGCTTGTACCCGACGGGGGATAATTCACCCCTCCACTTT. The chain joins TRBV5-1 to TRBJ1-6; maybe TRBD1 (5 bases). Germline CDR1 and CDR2: SGHRS and YFSETQ. This CDR3 spans 16 amino acids. V lost 1 base and J 5 bases, leaving 13 bases between the germline ends.

This chain links TRBV5-4 with TRBJ1-2; TRBD1 matches 7 bases. J gave up 4 bases and V 0 bases, and 12 bases lay outside the gene matches. The CDR3 is 17 amino acids. Germline V CDR1 and CDR2: SGHNT, YYREEE (reference sequence). The CDR3 sequence: CASSLGVLGTDFYGYTF. The CDR3 DNA sequence: TGTGCCAGCAGCTTGGGTGTTCTCGGGACAGACTTCTATGGCTACACCTTC.

A single count supports this clone. V usage is TRBV7-9 and J usage is TRBJ1-1; TRBD1 is a possible D gene (5 bases). Looked up from germline, CDR1 is SEHNR and CDR2 is FQNEAQ (reference sequence). The CDR3 spans 13 residues. Trimming cost V 0 bases and J 9 bases, with 11 bases left between them. In DNA form, the CDR3 reads TGTGCCAGCAGCTTAGCGCCCAGGGCGAAAGCTTTCTTT. Protein product: CASSLAPRAKAFF. The variable domain in full, with the rest retrieved from reference TRBV7-9 and TRBJ1-1, is DTGVSQNPRHKITKRGQNVTFRCDPISEHNRLYWYRQTLGQGPEFLTYFQNEAQLEKSRLLSDRFSAERPKGSFSTLEIQRTEQGDSAMYLCASSLAPRAKAFFGQGTRLTVV.

As DNA, the CDR3 is TGTGCCAGCAGCTTTCAGGGCAATGAGCAGTTCTTC. It is translated as CASSFQGNEQFF. The rearrangement links TRBV5-6 to TRBJ2-1; the D gene is possibly TRBD1 (5 bases). Germline CDR1 SGHDT, CDR2 YYEEEE. The germline V and J ends were trimmed by 2 bases and 6 bases, with 6 bases remaining between them. This CDR3 spans 12 amino acids.

The chain uses TRBV6-6 and TRBJ1-5, with D possibly matching TRBD1 (5 bases). V was clipped by 5 bases and J by 2 bases, with 13 bases between them. This CDR3 is built from 15 residues. In germline, CDR1 is MNHNY, CDR2 SVGAGI (reference sequence). The CDR3 DNA reads TGTGCCAGCAGTCCCAGGGCGGGAGGCAATCAGCCCCAGCATTTT. Amino acid sequence: CASSPRAGGNQPQHF.

V usage is TRBV5-4 and J usage is TRBJ1-2; TRBD1 agrees at 8 bases. V lost 0 bases and J lost 2; bases outside the gene matches: 6. Germline V gene sequence: CDR1 SGHNT, CDR2 YYREEE (reference sequence). The CDR3 totals 16 residues. CDR3 loop: CASSLAKDRGNYGYTF. CDR3 sequence (DNA): TGTGCCAGCAGCTTGGCCAAAGACAGGGGCAACTATGGCTACACCTTC.

This rearrangement joins TRBV11-2 to TRBJ2-7; 11 bases map to TRBD2. V gave up 1 base and J gave up 0 bases; unmatched junction bases: 8. CDR1 and CDR2 (germline): SGHAT, FQNNGV. The CDR3 loop spans 18 amino acids. The CDR3 loop is CASSLVGTSGRSSYEQYF. As DNA, the CDR3 is TGTGCCAGCAGCTTAGTAGGGACTAGCGGCCGCAGCTCCTACGAGCAGTACTTC. The full variable domain, its missing parts supplied by reference TRBV11-2 and TRBJ2-7, is EAGVAQSPRYKIIEKRQSVAFWCNPISGHATLYWYQQILGQGPKLLIQFQNNGVVDDSQLPKDRFSAERLKGVDSTLKIQPAKLEDSAVYLCASSLVGTSGRSSYEQYFGPGTRLTVT.

V is TRBV5-1 and J is TRBJ2-3; D is undetermined. The length of the CDR3 is 15 residues. Trimming removed 2 bases at V and 1 base at J, with 11 bases between. Germline V gives CDR1 SGHRS, CDR2 YFSETQ. CDR3 DNA sequence: TGCGCCAGCAGCTTCTTAGCCAGCGGCACAGATACGCAGTATTTT. Translating gives CASSFLASGTDTQYF.